A selection of T cell receptor beta chains follows, all from one sample in a study of shared clonotypes between healthy human individuals. Only in-frame clones appear in the TCRdb table, and some are missing; sequencing was by immunoSEQ multiplex PCR. The table records 600,000 to 750,000 clones, about two thirds of them present only once. Sequencing used memory CD4+ T cells sorted from blood. The receptors derive from a woman younger than 45 in good health. Each CDR3 is given with its conserved first and last residue. Fields, in order: V gene, D gene, J gene, clone size, CDR3 protein, CDR3 DNA. A D gene is named only where the DNA matches it firmly. Size tells how often a clone was seen (once, few, many) or the class of an expanded clone, and some rows leave it out.

TRBV2,NA,TRBJ1-2,NA,CASSAILVTRYGYTF,TGTGCCAGCAGTGCGATTCTAGTTACACGCTATGGCTACACCTTC
TRBV13,TRBD1,TRBJ2-7,many,CASSSAAGGLGEQYF,TGTGCCAGCAGCTCCGCGGCAGGGGGTCTCGGCGAGCAGTACTTC
TRBV2,NA,TRBJ1-5,NA,CASSEVGWVKPQHF,TGTGCCAGCAGTGAAGTAGGGTGGGTGAAGCCCCAGCATTTT
TRBV7-8,NA,TRBJ2-7,NA,CASRVGGSYEQYF,TGTGCCAGCAGAGTCGGGGGCTCCTACGAGCAGTACTTC
TRBV28,NA,TRBJ2-7,NA,CASRHIGTYEQYF,TGTGCCAGCAGACACATCGGGACCTACGAGCAGTACTTC
TRBV6-6,TRBD1,TRBJ1-4,few,CASADRDSTNEKLFF,TGTGCCAGCGCGGACAGGGATTCAACTAATGAAAAACTGTTTTTT
TRBV15,NA,TRBJ2-7,NA,CATSRDSPLISSYEQYF,TGTGCCACCAGCAGAGATTCTCCTTTAATTAGCTCCTACGAGCAGTACTTC
TRBV2,NA,TRBJ1-4,NA,CASSGVAEKLFF,TGTGCCAGCAGTGGGGTTGCTGAAAAACTGTTTTTT
TRBV6-5,NA,TRBJ1-2,NA,CASMNQGFDYGYTF,TGTGCCAGTATGAACCAGGGATTCGACTATGGCTACACCTTC
TRBV5-4,NA,TRBJ1-5,NA,CARGGSLQPQHF,TGTGCCAGGGGAGGGTCACTTCAGCCCCAGCATTTT
TRBV13,TRBD2,TRBJ2-2,NA,CASSSRLAGYTGELFF,TGTGCCAGCAGCTCCCGACTAGCGGGGTACACCGGGGAGCTGTTTTTT
TRBV28,NA,TRBJ2-1,NA,CASSFQAAFYNEQFF,TGTGCCAGCAGTTTTCAGGCAGCGTTTTACAATGAGCAGTTCTTC
TRBV5-6,TRBD1,TRBJ1-5,NA,CASSLEGTAKPQHF,TGTGCCAGCAGCTTGGAAGGGACAGCCAAGCCCCAGCATTTT
TRBV5-8,NA,TRBJ1-1,once,CASSTRPNTEAFF,TGTGCCAGCAGCACAAGACCGAACACTGAAGCTTTCTTT
TRBV2,TRBD2,TRBJ2-7,NA,CASRKGLAGYEQYF,TGTGCCAGCAGGAAAGGACTAGCGGGTTACGAGCAGTACTTC
TRBV7-9,NA,TRBJ2-2,NA,CASSLLILANTGELFF,TGTGCCAGCAGCTTATTGATATTAGCGAATACCGGGGAGCTGTTTTTT
TRBV28,NA,TRBJ2-3,NA,CASLLGGTDTQYF,TGTGCCAGTTTATTAGGAGGGACAGATACGCAGTATTTT
TRBV16,NA,TRBJ1-4,once,CASSQYRESGKLFF,TGTGCCAGCAGCCAATACAGGGAGAGTGGAAAACTGTTTTTT
TRBV2,NA,TRBJ2-5,few,CASKGPMSIETQYF,TGTGCCAGTAAAGGACCCATGAGCATCGAGACCCAGTACTTC
TRBV9,NA,TRBJ2-5,NA,CASSGHDDQMGETQYF,TGTGCCAGCAGCGGCCACGACGATCAGATGGGTGAGACCCAGTACTTC
TRBV2,NA,TRBJ2-7,NA,CASPGRGASDYEQYF,TGTGCCAGTCCAGGAAGGGGCGCATCCGACTACGAGCAGTACTTC
TRBV29-1,NA,TRBJ2-1,few,CSCTTRRYNEQFF,TGCAGCTGCACGACTAGGCGCTACAATGAGCAGTTCTTC
TRBV6-5,NA,TRBJ1-3,NA,CASRRDRDSGNTIYF,TGTGCCAGCAGGAGAGACCGAGACTCTGGAAACACCATATATTTT
TRBV29-1,TRBD2,TRBJ2-7,NA,CSASGRAWGEQYF,TGCAGCGCCAGCGGGAGGGCCTGGGGCGAGCAGTACTTC
TRBV29-1,NA,TRBJ1-1,NA,CSAMTPPRNTEAFF,TGCAGCGCTATGACACCCCCTCGGAACACTGAAGCTTTCTTT
TRBV28,TRBD1,TRBJ2-3,NA,CASGNYRDRGDHTQYF,TGTGCCAGCGGAAATTACCGGGACAGGGGCGATCATACGCAGTATTTT
TRBV4-2,NA,TRBJ2-7,once,CASSVDRYDEQYF,TGTGCCAGCAGCGTCGACAGGTACGACGAGCAGTACTTC
TRBV5-1,TRBD1,TRBJ2-7,NA,CASSRRTTGGSYEQYF,TGCGCCAGCAGCCGGCGGACCACAGGGGGCTCCTACGAGCAGTACTTC
TRBV7-2,NA,TRBJ2-5,once,CASSRRRQETQYF,TGTGCCAGCAGCCGCAGACGGCAAGAGACCCAGTACTTC
TRBV11-2,TRBD2,TRBJ2-2,NA,CASSSGLAGGRTGELFF,TGTGCCAGCAGCTCGGGACTAGCGGGAGGGAGAACCGGGGAGCTGTTTTTT
TRBV6-1,NA,TRBJ1-5,NA,CASSGGEGPLFHSNQPQHF,TGTGCCAGCAGTGGAGGGGAGGGGCCTTTATTCCATAGCAATCAGCCCCAGCATTTT
TRBV7-2,NA,TRBJ1-2,few,CASSQPGQRNYGYTF,TGTGCCAGCAGCCAGCCCGGACAGCGAAATTATGGCTACACCTTC
TRBV19,NA,TRBJ1-2,few,CASSILGYGYTF,TGTGCCAGTAGTATCCTTGGCTATGGCTACACCTTC
TRBV20-1,NA,TRBJ1-1,many,CRALGTEAFF,TGCAGGGCCCTGGGCACTGAAGCTTTCTTT
TRBV4-1,TRBD2,TRBJ2-7,NA,CASSQGTSGRNEQYF,TGCGCCAGCAGCCAAGGGACTAGCGGGAGAAACGAGCAGTACTTC
TRBV10-2,NA,TRBJ2-1,NA,CASSVQLGIQNEQFF,TGCGCCAGCAGTGTACAACTAGGGATTCAGAATGAGCAGTTCTTC
TRBV5-5,NA,TRBJ1-3,few,CASSLEPRSSGNTIYF,TGTGCCAGCAGCTTGGAACCCCGCAGCTCTGGAAACACCATATATTTT
TRBV19,NA,TRBJ1-3,NA,CASSIGSGNTIYF,TGTGCCAGTAGTATTGGCTCTGGAAACACCATATATTTT
TRBV25-1,TRBD1,TRBJ2-7,many,CASSVQGRQTYEQYF,TGTGCCAGCAGTGTACAGGGGCGGCAAACCTACGAGCAGTACTTC
TRBV5-1,NA,TRBJ2-1,NA,CASSPWGGTQSYNEQFF,TGCGCCAGCAGCCCTTGGGGGGGCACCCAATCCTACAATGAGCAGTTCTTC
TRBV7-9,NA,TRBJ2-5,NA,CASSLSQTQYF,TGTGCCAGCAGCTTATCACAGACCCAGTACTTC
TRBV18,NA,TRBJ1-4,NA,CASSPLRATTANEKLFF,TGTGCCAGCTCACCACTTCGGGCCACAACAGCTAATGAAAAACTGTTTTTT
TRBV5-1,TRBD2,TRBJ2-7,once,CASSRESLAGQYEQYF,TGCGCCAGCAGCCGCGAATCTCTAGCGGGGCAGTACGAGCAGTACTTC
TRBV7-9,NA,TRBJ1-1,NA,CASSPIRGVNTEAFF,TGTGCCAGCAGCCCAATCAGGGGAGTGAACACTGAAGCTTTCTTT
TRBV5-1,NA,TRBJ2-3,few,CASSLRTHSSTDTQYF,TGCGCCAGCAGCTTACGGACACATTCTAGCACAGATACGCAGTATTTT
TRBV28,NA,TRBJ2-5,NA,CASTGDEETQYF,TGTGCCAGCACGGGGGATGAAGAGACCCAGTACTTC
TRBV5-1,TRBD1,TRBJ2-3,NA,CASSPGQVSTDTQYF,TGCGCCAGCAGCCCGGGACAGGTTAGCACAGATACGCAGTATTTT
TRBV28,NA,TRBJ2-7,NA,CASSLSPGVGEQYF,TGTGCCAGCAGTTTATCGCCAGGGGTAGGCGAGCAGTACTTC
TRBV18,NA,TRBJ2-3,NA,CASSGPGVADTQYF,TGTGCCAGCTCAGGCCCAGGGGTTGCAGATACGCAGTATTTT
TRBV6-6,NA,TRBJ2-7,NA,CASSEKGAFYEQYF,TGTGCCAGCAGTGAGAAAGGTGCGTTCTACGAGCAGTACTTC
TRBV19,TRBD1,TRBJ2-1,few,CASTDDRGSYNEQFF,TGTGCCAGTACCGATGACAGGGGCTCCTACAATGAGCAGTTCTTC
TRBV5-6,NA,TRBJ1-4,NA,CASAQTSTNEKLFF,TGTGCCAGCGCACAGACATCAACTAATGAAAAACTGTTTTTT
TRBV28,NA,TRBJ2-5,NA,CASSFLASETQYF,TGTGCCAGCAGTTTCCTAGCCTCGGAGACCCAGTACTTC
TRBV2,TRBD1,TRBJ2-7,NA,CASSEALGQKVYEQYF,TGTGCCAGCAGTGAAGCTCTGGGACAGAAGGTCTACGAGCAGTACTTC
TRBV6-6,NA,TRBJ2-7,once,CASTRDFSSYEQYF,TGTGCCAGCACCCGGGACTTCAGCTCCTACGAGCAGTACTTC
TRBV7-2,NA,TRBJ1-2,NA,CASSLGQNYGYTF,TGTGCCAGCAGCTTAGGCCAGAACTATGGCTACACCTTC